This T cell receptor beta chain was sequenced for a study of blood T cell repertoires in COVID-19. The wider study: Italy, Spain and the United States were the sources of the convalescent and acute COVID-19 samples.

The assay was immunoSEQ multiplex PCR, and TCRdb's table has in-frame clones only and misses some. The table includes just over 300,000 clones, about nine tenths detected once. The CDR3 runs 13 residues. The V gene lost 5 bases and the J gene lost 1 base, with 10 bases spanning the gap. Germline CDR1 and CDR2: SGHNT and YYREEE (reference sequence). The TCR was taken from a man aged 30 to 39 who had recovered from COVID-19. This chain joins TRBV5-4 and TRBJ2-7; D gene ambiguous. The sequenced sample was PBMCs or T cells enriched from blood (not recorded which). CDR3 bases: TGTGCCAGCAGTGGCAGGCAATCCTACGAGCAGTACTTC. This gives the protein CASSGRQSYEQYF.